This T cell receptor (beta chain) stems from a study of T cell changes during pregnancy in multiple sclerosis. CDR3 size: 15 residues. Germline-derived CDR1 and CDR2 are MNHNY and SVGAGI (reference sequence). The V and J ends lost 6 bases and 5 bases, in that order; junction bases with no gene match: 6. TCRdb's table, derived via immunoSEQ multiplex PCR, lists solely in-frame clones and lacks some. The table includes roughly 99,000 clones, 85% to 95% detected once. Material: peripheral blood, obtained in the third trimester of pregnancy. The chain uses TRBV6-6 and TRBJ2-1, with TRBD1 matching 11 bases. This TCR came from a female donor in good health, enrolled as a control in a pregnancy study. The CDR3 protein is CASSVGGQGDNEQFF. DNA for the CDR3: TGTGCCAGCAGCGTGGGGGGACAGGGGGACAATGAGCAGTTCTTC.